A single sample gave rise to the 11 T cell receptor beta chains below, sequenced in a study of OX40 agonist ivuxolimab in advanced cancers. Profiled with immunoSEQ multiplex PCR; TCRdb holds only in-frame clones, not every one. The table lists tens of thousands of clones, 80% to 90% of them singletons. Sequencing was performed on CD4+ or CD8+ T cells sorted from blood, taken in a trial of the OX40 agonist ivuxolimab. The receptors derive from an adult with an advanced solid tumor such as melanoma, head and neck, liver or kidney cancer.

V usage is TRBV4-1 and J usage is TRBJ2-1; TRBD2 aligns across 8 bases. V was clipped by 0 bases and J by 7 bases; unmatched bases: 8. The CDR3 loop spans 16 amino acids. Germline V gene data show CDR1 as MGHRA and CDR2 as YSYEKL. The CDR3 sequence is CASSQDPGGRLNEQFF. In DNA form, the CDR3 reads TGCGCCAGCAGCCAAGATCCGGGGGGGAGATTGAATGAGCAGTTCTTC.

The CDR3 DNA follows: TGTGCCAGCAGTCAGCCCAGGTCGGAGACCCAGTACTTC. Protein product: CASSQPRSETQYF. The genes are TRBV11-3 and TRBJ2-5; D ambiguous. Trimming removed 6 bases at V and 5 bases at J, with 13 bases between. CDR1 is SGHNT, CDR2 YENEEA, per germline. The CDR3 spans 13 residues.

The chain carries TRBV2 and TRBJ1-2; maybe TRBD1 (6 bases). Between the trimmed V and J ends, which lost 4 bases and 4 bases, there was a span of 13 bases. The V gene's germline CDR1 is SNHLY and CDR2 FYNNEI. CDR3 length equals 14 residues. The CDR3 reads CASSVRAGAYGYTF. Written as DNA, the CDR3 is TGTGCCAGCAGTGTCAGGGCAGGGGCCTATGGCTACACCTTC.

The rearrangement uses TRBV14 and TRBJ1-2; 8 positions agree with TRBD1. This CDR3 has 15 amino acids. V lost 1 base, J lost 4 bases, and 5 bases stayed unmatched. The germline gives CDR1 SGHDN, CDR2 FVKESK. CDR3 bases: TGTGCCAGCAGCCAAGCTGACAGGGGAGGCTATGGCTACACCTTC. It codes for CASSQADRGGYGYTF.

The CDR3 region is CASSSPWQGAWETQYF. Written as DNA, the CDR3 is TGTGCCAGCAGTTCCCCCTGGCAGGGGGCTTGGGAGACCCAGTACTTC. The chain has TRBV28 and TRBJ2-5, with TRBD1 matching over 8 bases. The J segment lost 5 bases and the V segment lost 4 bases, leaving 12 bases of the junction unmatched. The CDR3 length is 16 residues. Germline V gives CDR1 MDHEN, CDR2 SYDVKM.

The chain links TRBV27 to TRBJ2-3; D call uncertain. This CDR3 spans 11 amino acids. Germline CDR1 MNHEY, CDR2 SMNVEV (reference sequence). V was shortened by 4 bases and J by 5 bases, with 4 bases between the two germline ends. The CDR3, as DNA: TGTGCCAGCAGTTATGGAGATACGCAGTATTTT. It is translated as CASSYGDTQYF.

This clone was seen more than once but under ten times. The chain joins TRBV18 to TRBJ2-7; D is unresolved. This CDR3 has 14 amino acids. Germline loops: CDR1 KGHSH, CDR2 LQKENI. Trimming took 1 base from V and 3 from J, leaving 10 bases between them. CDR3 sequence reads: CASSPLPTSYEQYF. In nucleotides, the CDR3 is TGTGCCAGCTCACCACTACCCACCAGCTACGAGCAGTACTTC.

CDR3 region: CASRVRPSSYNEQFF. For the CDR3, the DNA is TGTGCCAGCAGGGTTCGACCATCTTCCTACAATGAGCAGTTCTTC. The chain combines TRBV6-5 with TRBJ2-1, with unresolved D. With 6 bases removed from V and 1 base from J, the gap between germline ends came to 13 bases. Germline assignment: CDR1 MNHEY and CDR2 SVGAGI. The CDR3 extends over 15 amino acids.

The chain uses TRBV27 and TRBJ2-2; TRBD1 matches 10 bases. V dropped 6 bases and J dropped 3; count of bases not matched to a gene: 7. The CDR3 is 16 amino acids. The germline CDR1 and CDR2 sequences are MNHEY and SMNVEV (reference sequence). The CDR3 coding sequence is TGTGCCAGCAGGACCTTGACAGGGGGCGACACCGGGGAGCTGTTTTTT. This gives the protein CASRTLTGGDTGELFF.

The chain has TRBV27 and TRBJ1-4; possibly TRBD1 for D (5 bases). The germline V gene encodes CDR1 MNHEY and CDR2 SMNVEV (reference sequence). Between the trimmed V and J ends, which lost 0 bases and 2 bases, there was a span of 16 bases. This CDR3 is built from 18 residues. CDR3 residues: CASSLSNLWGITNEKLFF. CDR3 sequence (DNA): TGTGCCAGCAGTTTATCTAATCTATGGGGGATCACTAATGAAAAACTGTTTTTT.

A note on this clone: Other DNA sequences in the sample encode the same CDR3. The V and J genes are TRBV5-6 and TRBJ1-5; D remains ambiguous. This CDR3 is 13 amino acids long. Deletions cut 0 bases from V and 7 bases from J, with 8 bases between. Germline V lookup: CDR1 SGHDT, CDR2 YYEEEE. CDR3 amino acids: CASSLGLSQPQHF. The CDR3 bases are TGTGCCAGCAGCTTGGGACTCAGCCAGCCCCAGCATTTT.